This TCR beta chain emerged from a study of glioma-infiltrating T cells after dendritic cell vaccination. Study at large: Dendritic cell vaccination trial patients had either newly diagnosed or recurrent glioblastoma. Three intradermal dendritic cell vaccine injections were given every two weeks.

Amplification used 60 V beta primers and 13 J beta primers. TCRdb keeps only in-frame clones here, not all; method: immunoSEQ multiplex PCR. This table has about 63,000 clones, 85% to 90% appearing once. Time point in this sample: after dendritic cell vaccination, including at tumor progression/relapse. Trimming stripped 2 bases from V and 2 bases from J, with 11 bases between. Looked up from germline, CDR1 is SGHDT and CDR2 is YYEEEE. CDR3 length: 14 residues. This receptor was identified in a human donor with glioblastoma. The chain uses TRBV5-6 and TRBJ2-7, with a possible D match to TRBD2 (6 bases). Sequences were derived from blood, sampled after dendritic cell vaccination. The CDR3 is CASSFQGLTYEQYF. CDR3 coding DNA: TGTGCCAGCAGCTTCCAGGGACTCACCTACGAGCAGTACTTC.